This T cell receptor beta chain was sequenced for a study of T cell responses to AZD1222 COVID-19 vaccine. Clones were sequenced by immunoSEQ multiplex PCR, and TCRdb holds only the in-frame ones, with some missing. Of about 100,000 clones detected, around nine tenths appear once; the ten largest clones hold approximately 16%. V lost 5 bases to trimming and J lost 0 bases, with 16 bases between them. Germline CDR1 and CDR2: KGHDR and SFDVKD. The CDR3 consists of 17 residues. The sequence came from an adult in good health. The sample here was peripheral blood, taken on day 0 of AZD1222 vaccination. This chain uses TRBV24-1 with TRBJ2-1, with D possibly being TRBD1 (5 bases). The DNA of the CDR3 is TGTGCCACCAGTGGCCGTAAGGGGCTACTCTCCTACAATGAGCAGTTCTTC. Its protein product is CATSGRKGLLSYNEQFF.